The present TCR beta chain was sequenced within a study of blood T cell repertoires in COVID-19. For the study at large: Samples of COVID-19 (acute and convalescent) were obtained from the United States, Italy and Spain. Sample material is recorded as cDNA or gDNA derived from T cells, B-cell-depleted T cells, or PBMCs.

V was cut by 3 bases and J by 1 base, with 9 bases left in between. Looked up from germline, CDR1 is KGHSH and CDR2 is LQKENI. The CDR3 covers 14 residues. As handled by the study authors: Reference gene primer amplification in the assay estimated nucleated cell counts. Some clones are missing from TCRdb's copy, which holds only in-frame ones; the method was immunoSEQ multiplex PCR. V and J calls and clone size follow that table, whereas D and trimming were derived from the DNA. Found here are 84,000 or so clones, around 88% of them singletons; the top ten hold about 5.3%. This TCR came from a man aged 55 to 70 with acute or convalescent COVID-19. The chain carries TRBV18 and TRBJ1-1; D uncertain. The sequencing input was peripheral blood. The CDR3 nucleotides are TGTGCCAGCTCACCGGGCCTTCAGAACACTGAAGCTTTCTTT. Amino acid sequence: CASSPGLQNTEAFF.